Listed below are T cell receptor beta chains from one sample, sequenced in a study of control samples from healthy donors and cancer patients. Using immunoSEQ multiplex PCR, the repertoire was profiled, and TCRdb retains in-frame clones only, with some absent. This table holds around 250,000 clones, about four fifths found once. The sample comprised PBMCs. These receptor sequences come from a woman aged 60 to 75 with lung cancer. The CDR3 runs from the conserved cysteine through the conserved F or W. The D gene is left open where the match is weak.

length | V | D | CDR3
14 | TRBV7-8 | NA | CASSLAHDMDEQFF
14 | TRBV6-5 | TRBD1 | CASSLGQGLYEQYF
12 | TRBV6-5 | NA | CASREGPQRAFF
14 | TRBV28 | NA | CASRPGTVNEKLFF
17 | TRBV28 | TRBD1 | CASSLYRRTGIINEQFF
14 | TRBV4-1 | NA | CASSLGFRNEKLFF
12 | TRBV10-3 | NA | CAISARTYGYTF
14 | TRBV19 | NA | CASSMTRTRYEQYF
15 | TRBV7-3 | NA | CASSQLPVYTGELFF
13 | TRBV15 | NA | CATSRGSYNEQFF
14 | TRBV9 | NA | CASSVDGVNTEAFF
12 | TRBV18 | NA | CASSPPTAQEYF
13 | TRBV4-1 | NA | CASSLDGRQPQHF
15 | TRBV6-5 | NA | CASSYYGGQDYGYTF
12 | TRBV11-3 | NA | CASSPITGELFF
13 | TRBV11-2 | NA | CASSRPSTDTQYF
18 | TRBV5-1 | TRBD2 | CASSLTLAGTTSTDTQYF
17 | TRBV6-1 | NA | CASSEGRSTRPGQPQHF
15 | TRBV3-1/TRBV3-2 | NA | CASSPPGLVQETQYF
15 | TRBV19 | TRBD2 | CASTARTSGKNIQYF
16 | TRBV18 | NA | CASSPQGLSSGNTIYF
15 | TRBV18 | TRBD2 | CASSPSSGNGLEQYF
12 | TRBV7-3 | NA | CASSTPGRELFF
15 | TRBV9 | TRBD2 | CASSASGSDTGELFF
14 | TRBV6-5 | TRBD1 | CASKTGAVGQPQHF
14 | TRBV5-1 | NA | CASSLSPPNTEAFF
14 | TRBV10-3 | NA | CAIKPGGPNQPQHF
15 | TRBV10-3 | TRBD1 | CAISEHRGSSNEQYF
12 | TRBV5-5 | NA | CASSLSNSPLHF
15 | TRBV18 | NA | CASSSDRVTQETQYF
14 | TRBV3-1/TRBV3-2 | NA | CASSQGGAANGYTF
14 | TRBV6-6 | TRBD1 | CASKGTGTGNTIYF
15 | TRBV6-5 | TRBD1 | CASTEQGAGTGELFF
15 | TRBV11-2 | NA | CASSLGLAPSNEQFF
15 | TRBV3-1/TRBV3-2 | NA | CASSQVGMGPMGYTF
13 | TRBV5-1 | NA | CASSSSAKNIQYF
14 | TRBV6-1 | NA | CASSEVRGPYEQYF
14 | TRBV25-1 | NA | CASSESGDKNIQYF
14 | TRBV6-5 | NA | CASLAGGAGDTQYF
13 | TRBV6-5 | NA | CASSLQQGQPQHF
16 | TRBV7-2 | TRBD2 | CASSLLAGGTYNEQFF
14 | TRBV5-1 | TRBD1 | CASSSQGVYNEQFF
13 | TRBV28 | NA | CASSFWGVNEQYF
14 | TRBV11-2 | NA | CASSLLRERDTQYF
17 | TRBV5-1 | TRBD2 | CASSPPGAGGPNNEQFF
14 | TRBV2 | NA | CASSEMAFNQPQHF